Listed below are T cell receptor beta chains from one sample, sequenced in a study of early T cells in non-severe SARS-CoV-2 infection. In TCRdb, the 5' RACE reads were re-called with MiXCR into one record per CDR3 protein. The sample contains some 64,000 distinct CDR3 sequences, 7.5% to 9% of which appear only once. The sample was whole blood, taken at baseline. All receptors come from an adult who was a healthcare worker with PCR-confirmed SARS-CoV-2 infection or an uninfected control (not recorded which). Each CDR3 is given with its conserved first and last residue. A D gene is named only where the DNA matches it firmly. Expanded clones are given a class, and other clones once, few, many or no size at all.

size: few; J: TRBJ2-7; D: -; V: TRBV6-1; CDR3: CASSARVNEQYF; DNA: TGTGCCAGCAGTGCACGGGTGAACGAGCAGTACTTC
size: few; J: TRBJ1-4; D: -; V: TRBV3-1; CDR3: CASSSASWMRGEKLFF; DNA: TGTGCCAGCAGCTCTGCTTCGTGGATGAGAGGTGAAAAACTGTTTTTT
size: -; J: TRBJ1-2; D: TRBD1; V: TRBV18; CDR3: CASSPREQGAFGYTF; DNA: TGTGCCAGCTCACCCCGGGAACAGGGGGCTTTTGGCTACACCTTC
size: -; J: TRBJ1-1; D: TRBD1; V: TRBV11-2; CDR3: CASSRTGGMNTEAFF; DNA: TGTGCCAGCAGCCGTACAGGGGGGATGAACACTGAAGCTTTCTTT
size: -; J: TRBJ1-1; D: -; V: TRBV4-1; CDR3: CASSQDSLRTNTEAFF; DNA: TGCGCCAGCAGCCAAGATTCACTCCGAACGAACACTGAAGCTTTCTTT
size: -; J: TRBJ2-2; D: -; V: TRBV5-8; CDR3: CASSRQFNTGELFF; DNA: TGTGCCAGCAGCCGACAGTTTAACACCGGGGAGCTGTTTTTT
size: few; J: TRBJ2-1; D: -; V: TRBV7-8; CDR3: CASSLGPRGNEQFF; DNA: TGTGCCAGCAGCTTAGGGCCCAGAGGTAATGAGCAGTTCTTC
size: -; J: TRBJ1-4; D: TRBD1; V: TRBV20-1; CDR3: CSANVRQGLNEKLFF; DNA: TGCAGTGCTAACGTACGACAGGGGCTTAATGAAAAACTGTTTTTT
size: many; J: TRBJ1-1; D: -; V: TRBV4-1; CDR3: CASSQTPRQMNTEAFF; DNA: TGCGCCAGCAGCCAAACTCCGCGACAGATGAACACTGAAGCTTTCTTT
size: many; J: TRBJ2-3; D: TRBD2; V: TRBV10-3; CDR3: CAISDQREGLFDTQYF; DNA: TGTGCCATCAGTGATCAGCGGGAGGGCCTGTTTGATACGCAGTATTTT
size: few; J: TRBJ2-5; D: TRBD2; V: TRBV20-1; CDR3: CSASRREGPETQYF; DNA: TGCAGTGCTAGTCGGCGGGAGGGCCCAGAGACCCAGTACTTC
size: few; J: TRBJ2-7; D: TRBD2; V: TRBV19; CDR3: CASSIGRSSGGTYEQYF; DNA: TGTGCCAGTAGTATAGGAAGATCGAGCGGGGGAACCTACGAGCAGTACTTC
size: -; J: TRBJ1-1; D: TRBD1; V: TRBV9; CDR3: CASSVIRQGAEAFF; DNA: TGTGCCAGCAGCGTAATCCGACAGGGGGCTGAAGCTTTCTTT
size: -; J: TRBJ2-3; D: -; V: TRBV5-1; CDR3: CASSLAAGMADTQYF; DNA: TGCGCCAGCAGCTTGGCCGCAGGGATGGCAGATACGCAGTATTTT
size: -; J: TRBJ2-7; D: TRBD1; V: TRBV12-3/TRBV12-4; CDR3: CASSFSRGNYEQYF; DNA: TGTGCCAGCAGTTTCTCCAGGGGGAATTACGAGCAGTACTTC
size: many; J: TRBJ2-1; D: TRBD1; V: TRBV6-2/TRBV6-3; CDR3: CASRRGTASYNEQFF; DNA: TGTGCCAGCAGGAGAGGGACAGCCTCCTACAATGAGCAGTTCTTC
size: -; J: TRBJ1-6; D: -; V: TRBV12-3/TRBV12-4; CDR3: CASSRDSSNSPLHF; DNA: TGTGCCAGCAGTCGCGACAGTAGTAATTCACCCCTCCACTTT
size: -; J: TRBJ2-3; D: -; V: TRBV24-1; CDR3: CATSDLDPDTQYF; DNA: TGTGCCACCAGTGACCTAGATCCCGATACGCAGTATTTT
size: few; J: TRBJ1-2; D: TRBD1; V: TRBV27; CDR3: CASRRTGSRGYTF; DNA: TGTGCCAGCAGGAGGACAGGGAGTCGCGGCTACACCTTC
size: few; J: TRBJ2-1; D: TRBD2; V: TRBV15; CDR3: CATSREWLAGGDEQFF; DNA: TGTGCCACCAGCAGAGAGTGGCTAGCGGGAGGCGATGAGCAGTTCTTC
size: few; J: TRBJ2-1; D: -; V: TRBV7-2; CDR3: CASSLEGFPRNEQFF; DNA: TGTGCCAGCAGCTTAGAAGGCTTCCCTAGGAATGAGCAGTTCTTC
size: few; J: TRBJ2-3; D: TRBD2; V: TRBV6-4; CDR3: CASISGTTDTQYF; DNA: TGTGCCAGCATTAGCGGGACCACAGATACGCAGTATTTT
size: many; J: TRBJ1-1; D: -; V: TRBV20-1; CDR3: CSARGRRRQPNTEAFF; DNA: TGCAGTGCTAGAGGGAGGCGTAGACAGCCAAACACTGAAGCTTTCTTT
size: -; J: TRBJ2-2; D: TRBD2; V: TRBV7-3; CDR3: CASSPGVSGTLGELFF; DNA: TGTGCCAGCAGCCCGGGAGTTAGCGGGACCCTGGGGGAGCTGTTTTTT
size: many; J: TRBJ2-7; D: TRBD2; V: TRBV7-9; CDR3: CASSRPGLAGGGYEQYF; DNA: TGTGCCAGCAGTCGACCGGGACTAGCGGGAGGAGGCTACGAGCAGTACTTC
size: -; J: TRBJ1-3; D: TRBD1; V: TRBV27; CDR3: CASSLGGTDSGNTIYF; DNA: TGTGCCAGCAGTTTGGGCGGGACAGACTCTGGAAACACCATATATTTT
size: few; J: TRBJ2-1; D: TRBD2; V: TRBV6-1; CDR3: CASRPGLAGAMFGFF; DNA: TGTGCCAGCAGGCCAGGACTAGCGGGAGCAATGTTCGGGTTCTTC
size: few; J: TRBJ2-7; D: -; V: TRBV6-2/TRBV6-3; CDR3: CASRGTGHPYEQYF; DNA: TGTGCCAGCAGGGGTACAGGGCACCCCTACGAGCAGTACTTC
size: few; J: TRBJ2-7; D: TRBD1; V: TRBV2; CDR3: CASRGPRARGPGEQYF; DNA: TGTGCCAGCAGGGGCCCACGGGCCAGGGGGCCGGGAGAGCAGTACTTC
size: -; J: TRBJ2-5; D: -; V: TRBV14; CDR3: CASSQVRETQYF; DNA: TGTGCCAGCAGCCAAGTGCGAGAGACCCAGTACTTC
size: -; J: TRBJ2-5; D: -; V: TRBV21-1; CDR3: CASSKCRGSERQETQYF; DNA: TGTGCCAGCAGCAAATGTCGCGGGAGTGAGCGCCAAGAGACCCAGTACTTC
size: many; J: TRBJ2-4; D: -; V: TRBV20-1; CDR3: CSARASRGQQYF; DNA: TGCAGTGCTAGAGCCTCTCGGGGACAACAGTACTTC
size: -; J: TRBJ2-7; D: TRBD2; V: TRBV12-3/TRBV12-4; CDR3: CASSLGGLAGSYEQYF; DNA: TGTGCCAGCAGTTTAGGGGGACTAGCGGGTTCCTACGAGCAGTACTTC
size: -; J: TRBJ2-7; D: TRBD2; V: TRBV10-3; CDR3: CAISYAGENEQYF; DNA: TGTGCCATCAGTTACGCGGGGGAGAACGAGCAGTACTTC
size: -; J: TRBJ2-1; D: TRBD2; V: TRBV11-2; CDR3: CASSQRTSGIPYNEQFF; DNA: TGTGCCAGCAGCCAAAGGACTAGCGGGATTCCTTACAATGAGCAGTTCTTC
size: few; J: TRBJ2-6; D: -; V: TRBV6-1; CDR3: CASSERLSGANVLTF; DNA: TGTGCCAGCAGTGAAAGGTTATCTGGGGCCAACGTCCTGACTTTC
size: few; J: TRBJ2-3; D: TRBD2; V: TRBV5-4; CDR3: CASSLGGVAGVDTQYF; DNA: TGTGCCAGCAGCTTGGGGGGAGTAGCGGGAGTAGATACGCAGTATTTT
size: many; J: TRBJ1-4; D: -; V: TRBV12-3/TRBV12-4; CDR3: CASSFVGRPGEKLFF; DNA: TGTGCCAGCAGTTTCGTCGGACGGCCCGGGGAAAAACTGTTTTTT